One TCR beta chain is described in this entry. The V and J ends lost 2 bases and 4 bases respectively, with 8 bases between them. CDR3 size: 14 residues. CDR1 WNHNN and CDR2 SYGVQD come from the germline V gene (reference sequence). This record comes from a study of CD8 T cells in Susac syndrome. RNA in amounts of roughly 0.5 to 1 ug was reverse transcribed with random hexamers. MiXCR, applied by TCRdb to the immunoSEQ multiplex PCR reads, yields one record per CDR3 protein. The table has roughly 150,000 distinct CDR3 sequences, approximately 95% seen once. The origin of this receptor is a human donor with Susac syndrome. This chain links TRBV10-1 with TRBJ2-2; D unclear. The specimen was CD4+ T cells from PBMCs. For the CDR3, the DNA is TGCGCCAGCAGTGAGGCTAAGCTCACCGGGGAGCTGTTTTTT. Translation gives CASSEAKLTGELFF.